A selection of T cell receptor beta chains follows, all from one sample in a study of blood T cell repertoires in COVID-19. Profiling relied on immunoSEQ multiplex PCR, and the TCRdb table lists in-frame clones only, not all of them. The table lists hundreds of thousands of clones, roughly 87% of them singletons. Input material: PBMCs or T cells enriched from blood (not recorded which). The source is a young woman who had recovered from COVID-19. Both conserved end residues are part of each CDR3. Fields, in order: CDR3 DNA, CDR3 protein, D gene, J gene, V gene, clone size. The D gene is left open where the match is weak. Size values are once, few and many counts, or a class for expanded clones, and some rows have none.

CDR3nt: TGTGCCAGCAGTACTCAACGACAGACATATAACTATGGCTACACCTTC
CDR3aa: CASSTQRQTYNYGYTF
d_gene: .
j_gene: TRBJ1-2
v_gene: TRBV27
abundance: once

CDR3nt: TGTGCCAGCAGCCAGGAGGGGACAGGGGGACAGGAGCAGTTCTTC
CDR3aa: CASSQEGTGGQEQFF
d_gene: TRBD1
j_gene: TRBJ2-1
v_gene: TRBV7-6
abundance: .

CDR3nt: TGTGCCAGCAGTCCACAGAGCATGAACACTGAAGCTTTCTTT
CDR3aa: CASSPQSMNTEAFF
d_gene: .
j_gene: TRBJ1-1
v_gene: TRBV6-5
abundance: .

CDR3nt: TGTGCCAGCAGCTTGGGAGGGTATAGCAATCAGCCCCAGCATTTT
CDR3aa: CASSLGGYSNQPQHF
d_gene: .
j_gene: TRBJ1-5
v_gene: TRBV5-8
abundance: .

CDR3nt: TGTGCCAGCTCACCACCATACGGGGGTGGCACTGAAGCTTTCTTT
CDR3aa: CASSPPYGGGTEAFF
d_gene: .
j_gene: TRBJ1-1
v_gene: TRBV18
abundance: .

CDR3nt: TGTGCCAGCAGTTTCGCCCCGGGACAGGGGCCTACGGAGCAGTACTTC
CDR3aa: CASSFAPGQGPTEQYF
d_gene: TRBD1
j_gene: TRBJ2-7
v_gene: TRBV28
abundance: .

CDR3nt: TGTGCCAGCACCCAGACAGGGGAGAACGAAAAACTGTTTTTT
CDR3aa: CASTQTGENEKLFF
d_gene: TRBD1
j_gene: TRBJ1-4
v_gene: TRBV5-4
abundance: few

CDR3nt: TGTGCCAGCAGCCGTAACACGGGTGGTGGGTACTTC
CDR3aa: CASSRNTGGGYF
d_gene: .
j_gene: TRBJ2-7
v_gene: TRBV28
abundance: .

CDR3nt: TGTGCCAGCACCCCAAGAGGACTAGCGGGGGGAGGTAGTGAGCAGTTCTTC
CDR3aa: CASTPRGLAGGGSEQFF
d_gene: TRBD2
j_gene: TRBJ2-1
v_gene: TRBV28
abundance: .

CDR3nt: TGTGCCAGCACCAGGGTGGGCTCCTACGAGCAGTACTTC
CDR3aa: CASTRVGSYEQYF
d_gene: .
j_gene: TRBJ2-7
v_gene: TRBV2
abundance: .

CDR3nt: TGTGCCGGGCGGGACAGGGCGGCCTCCGCCACCTACGAGCAGTACTTC
CDR3aa: CAGRDRAASATYEQYF
d_gene: TRBD1
j_gene: TRBJ2-7
v_gene: TRBV30
abundance: .

CDR3nt: TGTGCCAGCAGTTTTACTAGGGGGGGGTTTGCAGATACGCAGTATTTT
CDR3aa: CASSFTRGGFADTQYF
d_gene: .
j_gene: TRBJ2-3
v_gene: TRBV28
abundance: .

CDR3nt: TGCAGCGCCATCGGTGAAAAACTGTTTTTT
CDR3aa: CSAIGEKLFF
d_gene: .
j_gene: TRBJ1-4
v_gene: TRBV29-1
abundance: few